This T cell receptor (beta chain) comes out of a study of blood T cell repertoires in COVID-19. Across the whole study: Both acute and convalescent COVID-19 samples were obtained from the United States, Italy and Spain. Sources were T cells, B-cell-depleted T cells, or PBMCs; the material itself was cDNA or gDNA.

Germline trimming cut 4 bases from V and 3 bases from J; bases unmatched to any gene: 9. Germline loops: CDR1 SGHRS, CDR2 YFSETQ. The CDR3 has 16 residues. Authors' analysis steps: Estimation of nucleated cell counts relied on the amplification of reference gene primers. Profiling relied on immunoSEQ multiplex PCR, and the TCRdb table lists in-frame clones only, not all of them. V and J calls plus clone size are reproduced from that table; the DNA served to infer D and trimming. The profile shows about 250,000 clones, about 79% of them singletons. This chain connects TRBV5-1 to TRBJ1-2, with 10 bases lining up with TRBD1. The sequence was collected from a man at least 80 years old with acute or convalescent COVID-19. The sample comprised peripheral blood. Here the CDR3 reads CASSPPQGQGYYGYTF. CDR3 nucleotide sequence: TGCGCCAGCAGCCCCCCGCAGGGACAGGGGTACTATGGCTACACCTTC. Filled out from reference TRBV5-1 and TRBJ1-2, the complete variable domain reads KAGVTQTPRYLIKTRGQQVTLSCSPISGHRSVSWYQQTPGQGLQFLFEYFSETQRNKGNFPGRFSGRQFSNSRSEMNVSTLELGDSALYLCASSPPQGQGYYGYTFGSGTRLTVV.